This T cell receptor (beta chain) was obtained from a study of blood T cell repertoires in COVID-19. Whole-study context: Some COVID-19 samples were acute and others convalescent; all came from the United States, Italy and Spain. Nucleic acid was either cDNA or gDNA, and it came from T cells, B-cell-depleted T cells, or PBMCs.

Methods used by the authors: From reference gene primer amplification, estimates of nucleated cell counts were derived. TCRdb's table, derived via immunoSEQ multiplex PCR, lists solely in-frame clones and lacks some. The V and J calls and clone size come from that table; D and trimming were worked out from the DNA. The sample holds around 70,000 clones, around 80% seen once. Trimming pared 0 bases from V and 4 bases from J, leaving 11 bases between. The germline V gene has CDR1 LNHNV and CDR2 YYDKDF (reference sequence). CDR3 length equals 15 residues. The gene calls are TRBV15 and TRBJ2-3; perhaps TRBD1 as D (5 bases). The source of this sequence is a human donor in a cohort sampled during active COVID-19. Sequenced material: peripheral blood. CDR3 in amino acids: CATSRELQGADTQYF. In DNA, the CDR3 is TGTGCCACCAGCAGAGAGCTACAAGGGGCAGATACGCAGTATTTT.